This TCR beta chain was captured by sequencing in a study of T cell clusters in autoimmune cytopenias. General study points: Healthy donors had about 3-fold more exclusive TRB clusters than active autoimmune hepatitis patients.

One tube held mixed TRB-A and TRB-B primer pools for touch-down PCR. TCRdb re-called the multiplex PCR reads and gives one entry per CDR3 protein, without DNA. The sample table sets out several thousand distinct CDR3 sequences. Comment on this clonotype: The target antigen is unknown.

Approximately 36,000 genome equivalents of blood DNA were amplified for TRB. The CDR3 has 15 residues. The V gene's germline CDR1 is MNHNS and CDR2 SASEGT. This sample was also put to use in a study of T cell repertoires in aging, cancer and after chemotherapy. That publication notes: Loss of evenness, beyond lost richness, contributed to age-related TCR diversity decline in cancer patients.

V gene TRBV6-1 combines with J gene TRBJ1-1; the D call of TRBD1 rests on TCRdb alone, since no DNA is present to check it. Input material: peripheral blood. This clonotype was sampled from a human donor in good health. CDR3: CASRAGGLGNTEAFF.